This TCR beta chain was documented in a study of T cell repertoires in cytomegalovirus infection. This clonotype was picked up a small number of times. TCRdb re-derived calls from the reads in MiXCR, one entry per CDR3 protein. The repertoire consists of about 190,000 distinct CDR3 sequences, with 28% occurring once and the leading ten covering around 29%. This receptor was taken from a human donor in good health (CMV status not recorded). Some clones in this sample may be carry-over from other donors' samples. Sequencing was done on a sample of PBMCs.

CDR3 sequence reads: CASRRQSNYGYTF. The DNA for the CDR3 is TGTGCCAGCAGACGACAGAGTAACTATGGCTACACCTTC. V and J are TRBV2 and TRBJ1-2, with a possible D match to TRBD1 (5 bases). V was trimmed by 6 bases and J by 1 base, leaving 9 bases between them. Germline V gene lookup returns CDR1 SNHLY and CDR2 FYNNEI. CDR3 size: 13 residues.